Below, 26 T cell receptor beta chains from the same sample are listed, as sequenced in a study of shared clonotypes between healthy human individuals. TCRdb keeps only in-frame clones here, not all; method: immunoSEQ multiplex PCR. The table lists millions of clones, around 90% of them singletons. Input material: naive CD4+ T cells sorted from blood. Documented subset: CD45RA+ positively selected. These receptors all stem from a man between 18 and 35 years old in good health.

The V and J genes are TRBV6-1 and TRBJ1-1; the D is unclear. The V end lost 6 bases, the J end lost 1 base, and 15 bases lay between the germline ends. Germline V lookup: CDR1 MNHNS, CDR2 SASEGT. The CDR3 has 15 amino acids. The CDR3 region is CASRPSNGKNTEAFF. The CDR3 DNA reads TGTGCCAGCAGGCCTTCAAACGGCAAGAACACTGAAGCTTTCTTT.

In regard to this clone: Other DNA sequences in the same sample also yield this CDR3. V usage is TRBV6-1 and J usage is TRBJ1-5, with unresolved D. The CDR3 has 13 residues. CDR1 is MNHNS and CDR2 is SASEGT in the germline V gene. Trimming pared 2 bases from V and 2 bases from J, leaving 4 bases between. Here the CDR3 reads CASSETGNQPQHF. CDR3 DNA sequence: TGTGCCAGCAGTGAAACGGGCAATCAGCCCCAGCATTTT.

The V call is TRBV10-3, the J call TRBJ2-7; 9 positions agree with TRBD1. The CDR3 spans 14 residues. Trimming cost V 5 bases and J 5 bases; bases outside gene matches: 7. Germline V lookup: CDR1 ENHRY, CDR2 SYGVKD. As DNA, the CDR3 is TGTGCCATCAGTCAAGGGACAGGGATCGACGAGCAGTACTTC. Its translation is CAISQGTGIDEQYF.

CDR3 region: CASSARTSGEGIEQFF. In DNA form, the CDR3 reads TGTGCCAGCAGCGCACGGACTAGCGGAGAGGGTATTGAGCAGTTCTTC. This sequence joins TRBV11-3 and TRBJ2-1; 10 nucleotides line up with TRBD2. V trimming: 5 bases; J trimming: 9 bases; junction bases outside the gene matches: 13. This CDR3 spans 16 amino acids. Germline loops: CDR1 SGHNT, CDR2 YENEEA. Supplemented by reference TRBV11-3 and TRBJ2-1, the full variable domain reads EAGVVQSPRYKIIEKKQPVAFWCNPISGHNTLYWYLQNLGQGPELLIRYENEEAVDDSQLPKDRFSAERLKGVDSTLKIQPAELGDSAVYLCASSARTSGEGIEQFFGPGTRLTVL.

The CDR3 bases are TGTGCCACCAGCAGAGATCTATTCACAGATACGCAGTATTTT. This gives the protein CATSRDLFTDTQYF. This sequence joins TRBV15 and TRBJ2-3; no reliable D call. Germline CDR1 LNHNV, CDR2 YYDKDF (reference sequence). The CDR3 sequence is 14 residues long. V was pared by 0 bases and J by 2 bases, with 6 bases between.

V gene TRBV28 combines with J gene TRBJ1-2; 7 bases are a match to TRBD1. Germline CDR1 and CDR2: MDHEN and SYDVKM. The CDR3 loop spans 17 amino acids. V trimming: 2 bases; J trimming: 1 base; junction bases outside the gene matches: 10. CDR3 residues: CASSLGGQLIDNYGYTF. For the CDR3, the DNA is TGTGCCAGCAGTTTAGGGGGACAGCTTATCGATAACTATGGCTACACCTTC.

This chain uses TRBV30 with TRBJ1-6; TRBD1 might be the D (6 bases). Germline CDR1 GTSNPN, CDR2 SVGIG (reference sequence). The CDR3 has 12 amino acids. V dropped 6 bases and J dropped 8 bases, with 11 bases sitting between them. In DNA, the CDR3 is TGTGCCTGCGGGACATTCTATTCACCCCTCCACTTT. This gives the protein CACGTFYSPLHF. The full variable domain, rest sourced from reference TRBV30 and TRBJ1-6, is SQTIHQWPATLVQPVGSPLSLECTVEGTSNPNLYWYRQAAGRGLQLLFYSVGIGQISSEVPQNLSASRPQDRQFILSSKKLLLSDSGFYLCACGTFYSPLHFGNGTRLTVT.

This chain links TRBV29-1 with TRBJ1-1; 9 bases fit TRBD1. The CDR3 loop spans 16 amino acids. V shed 5 bases and J 4 bases; nucleotides not matched to a gene: 14. Germline lookup yields CDR1 SQVTM and CDR2 ANQGSEA. CDR3 protein: CSVIIYTGGYGTEAFF. The CDR3 nucleotides read TGCAGCGTTATTATTTATACAGGGGGCTACGGCACTGAAGCTTTCTTT.

This chain joins TRBV11-3 and TRBJ1-1; no clear D. The CDR3 totals 17 residues. V was pared by 1 base and J by 1 base, with 16 bases between. Germline CDR1 reads SGHNT; CDR2 reads YENEEA. The CDR3 DNA reads TGTGCCAGCAGCTTAGGGGCAGGATTGGGAGAGAACACTGAAGCTTTCTTT. Translated, it gives CASSLGAGLGENTEAFF.

The chain recombines TRBV27 with TRBJ1-2, with 8 positions matching TRBD1. This CDR3 has 14 amino acids. V shed 4 bases and J 7 bases; nucleotides not matched to a gene: 8. Per germline, CDR1 MNHEY and CDR2 SMNVEV (reference sequence). The CDR3: CASSSRDRGFGYTF. The CDR3 DNA reads as TGTGCCAGCAGTTCGAGAGACAGGGGTTTTGGCTACACCTTC.

V gene TRBV6-6 combines with J gene TRBJ2-3, with a weak D call TRBD1 (6 bases). Per germline, CDR1 MNHNY and CDR2 SVGAGI (reference sequence). The CDR3 is 12 residues long. Deletions cut 9 bases from V and 4 bases from J, with 11 bases between. In DNA form, the CDR3 reads TGTGCCAGTCAGGGGTTGGCAGATACGCAGTATTTT. This sequence encodes CASQGLADTQYF.

The V and J genes are TRBV6-5 and TRBJ1-6, with D perhaps TRBD1 (5 bases). Trimming removed 4 bases at V and 9 bases at J, with 16 bases between. The CDR3 is made up of 15 amino acids. The germline V gene has CDR1 MNHEY and CDR2 SVGAGI. In nucleotides, the CDR3 is TGTGCCAGCAGTTCCTATGGGACGGGCAGTTCACCCCTCCACTTT. Translated: CASSSYGTGSSPLHF.

V usage is TRBV15 and J usage is TRBJ2-7; no reliable D call. The V gene's germline CDR1 is LNHNV and CDR2 YYDKDF (reference sequence). The CDR3 sequence is 15 residues long. The V and J ends lost 5 bases and 2 bases respectively, with 16 bases between them. CDR3 coding DNA: TGTGCCACCAGCCGAGGAATTCCGGAAACCTACGAGCAGTACTTC. Residues: CATSRGIPETYEQYF.

The CDR3 reads CASRSPHLNQPQHF. The CDR3 nucleotides are TGTGCCAGCAGATCGCCGCACCTCAATCAGCCCCAGCATTTT. V is TRBV27 and J is TRBJ1-5; D ambiguous. The CDR3 loop spans 14 amino acids. Between the trimmed V and J ends, which lost 6 bases and 3 bases, there was a span of 12 bases. Germline CDR1 and CDR2: MNHEY and SMNVEV (reference sequence).

The gene calls are TRBV25-1 and TRBJ2-5; 9 bases are a match to TRBD1. The trim removed 1 base at V and 1 base at J, leaving 4 bases unmatched. Germline V gene lookup returns CDR1 MGHDK and CDR2 SYGVNS. CDR3 size: 16 residues. The CDR3 protein is CASSESSTGGQETQYF. Here the CDR3 DNA reads TGTGCCAGCAGTGAATCTTCGACAGGGGGCCAAGAGACCCAGTACTTC.

The V call is TRBV5-1, the J call TRBJ2-3; 13 bases are shared with TRBD2. This CDR3 has 20 residues. Trimming removed 5 bases from V and 0 bases from J; junction bases left unmatched: 15. Looked up from germline, CDR1 is SGHRS and CDR2 is YFSETQ. CDR3 amino acids: CASRRTGTSGNSGSTDTQYF. The CDR3 DNA reads as TGCGCCAGCAGACGAACCGGGACTAGCGGGAATAGCGGAAGCACAGATACGCAGTATTTT.

The chain couples TRBV6-5 to TRBJ2-1; D possibly corresponds to TRBD2 (6 bases). The germline gives CDR1 MNHEY, CDR2 SVGAGI. V dropped 4 bases and J dropped 0 bases, with 10 bases sitting between them. The CDR3 contains 15 residues. CDR3 residues: CASSSAGHSYNEQFF. CDR3 coding DNA: TGTGCCAGCAGTTCAGCGGGTCACTCCTACAATGAGCAGTTCTTC.

The genes are TRBV7-9 and TRBJ2-5; 10 bases match TRBD1. CDR1 is SEHNR, CDR2 FQNEAQ, per germline (reference sequence). V was clipped by 2 bases and J by 0 bases; unmatched bases: 9. This CDR3 region has 18 residues. The CDR3 nucleotides are TGTGCCAGCAGCTTACTCCACCCGGGACAGGGGTACCAAGAGACCCAGTACTTC. Translation gives CASSLLHPGQGYQETQYF.

The chain uses TRBV6-5 and TRBJ2-6; D may match TRBD1 or TRBD2 (6 bases each). Germline CDR1 MNHEY, CDR2 SVGAGI. V lost 5 bases to trimming and J lost 4 bases, with 12 bases between them. The CDR3 length is 15 residues. DNA of the CDR3: TGTGCCAGCAGTGCTCGGGGGCTAGGGGCCAACGTCCTGACTTTC. It codes for CASSARGLGANVLTF.

The genes are TRBV4-1 and TRBJ2-7; D possibly matches TRBD1 or TRBD2 (6 bases each). Trimming left V 0 bases short and J 4 bases short, with 22 bases between. The CDR3 sequence is 18 residues long. Germline CDR1 reads MGHRA; CDR2 reads YSYEKL. This CDR3 reads CASSQEIARTGGGYEQYF. Written as DNA, the CDR3 is TGCGCCAGCAGCCAAGAAATAGCCCGGACCGGAGGGGGTTACGAGCAGTACTTC.

CDR3 nucleotides: TGTGCCAGCAGTTCCTTGGACAGGGAATACACTGAAGCTTTCTTT. Its translation is CASSSLDREYTEAFF. V usage is TRBV28 and J usage is TRBJ1-1, with TRBD1 matching over 8 bases. CDR3 length: 15 residues. Trimming cost V 4 bases and J 3 bases; bases outside gene matches: 7. Per the germline V gene, CDR1 is MDHEN and CDR2 is SYDVKM. The variable domain in full, completed from reference TRBV28 and TRBJ1-1, reads DVKVTQSSRYLVKRTGEKVFLECVQDMDHENMFWYRQDPGLGLRLIYFSYDVKMKEKGDIPEGYSVSREKKERFSLILESASTNQTSMYLCASSSLDREYTEAFFGQGTRLTVV.

This clone was counted a single time. This chain connects TRBV30 to TRBJ2-5, with TRBD1 identical over 7 bases. The CDR3 contains 14 residues. V dropped 2 bases and J dropped 11; count of bases not matched to a gene: 14. Looked up from germline, CDR1 is GTSNPN and CDR2 is SVGIG (reference sequence). The CDR3 nucleotides read TGTGCCTGGAGTAATACAGGGGTTCGGCGTGAGCAGTACTTC. It is translated as CAWSNTGVRREQYF.

About this clone itself: Other DNA sequences from this sample encode an identical CDR3 as well. The chain couples TRBV10-3 to TRBJ2-2; D remains ambiguous. Germline V gene sequence: CDR1 ENHRY, CDR2 SYGVKD. V dropped 6 bases and J dropped 7 bases, with 6 bases sitting between them. CDR3 size: 11 residues. The CDR3 loop is CAISGGGELFF. The CDR3 region has the DNA TGTGCCATCAGCGGCGGCGGGGAGCTGTTTTTT.

Details on this clone: Additional DNA sequences in this sample encode the identical CDR3. J is TRBJ2-5 and V is TRBV5-1; TRBD1 agrees at 7 bases. Trimming at V came to 1 base and at J to 3 bases, leaving 0 bases not matched to a gene. The CDR3 consists of 13 residues. CDR1 is SGHRS, CDR2 YFSETQ, per germline. CDR3 amino acids: CASSLTGEETQYF. The DNA for the CDR3 is TGCGCCAGCAGCTTGACAGGGGAAGAGACCCAGTACTTC.

The chain couples TRBV2 to TRBJ1-2; no clear D gene. This CDR3 comprises 12 residues. Germline V gene lookup returns CDR1 SNHLY and CDR2 FYNNEI. V lost 4 bases and J 5 bases, leaving 8 bases between the germline ends. CDR3 protein: CASSVVGYGYTF. The CDR3 DNA follows: TGTGCCAGCAGTGTCGTTGGGTATGGCTACACCTTC.

The chain couples TRBV10-3 to TRBJ1-2; D remains unclear. V was pared by 1 base and J by 3 bases, with 6 bases between. CDR1 is ENHRY and CDR2 is SYGVKD in the germline V gene. The CDR3 is made up of 13 amino acids. CDR3 residues: CAISEFPHYGYTF. In nucleotides, the CDR3 is TGTGCCATCAGTGAGTTCCCGCACTATGGCTACACCTTC.